A selection of T cell receptor beta chains follows, all from one sample in a study of regulatory T cells in long-lasting Graves disease. TCRdb re-called the multiplex PCR reads with MiXCR, one entry per CDR3 protein. Of about 440,000 distinct CDR3 sequences listed, 14% to 15% are singletons. This same sample was also part of a study on T cells in Graves' hyperthyroidism and ophthalmopathy.

The material was peripheral blood mononuclear cells (PBMCs), obtained at new diagnosis, from a patient treated with antithyroid drugs. The receptor set was obtained from a woman in her twenties or thirties with Graves disease. CDR3s include the opening cysteine and the closing phenylalanine or tryptophan. D genes are given only for firm matches. A row's size may be missing; if present it is once, few, many or a size class.

D gene: -; clone size: many; J gene: TRBJ2-2; V gene: TRBV30; CDR3 protein: CAWSPDRPRELFF; CDR3 DNA: TGTGCCTGGAGTCCAGACCGCCCCCGGGAGCTGTTTTTT
D gene: TRBD2; clone size: many; J gene: TRBJ2-7; V gene: TRBV18; CDR3 protein: CASSPNATLSGIPSYEQYF; CDR3 DNA: TGTGCCAGCTCACCAAACGCTACCCTTAGCGGGATCCCCTCCTACGAGCAGTACTTC
D gene: TRBD2; clone size: many; J gene: TRBJ2-1; V gene: TRBV12-3/TRBV12-4; CDR3 protein: CATRGTSGVNEQFF; CDR3 DNA: TGTGCCACCAGAGGAACTAGCGGCGTAAATGAGCAGTTCTTC
D gene: -; clone size: many; J gene: TRBJ2-2; V gene: TRBV7-9; CDR3 protein: CASSQTGNTGELFF; CDR3 DNA: TGTGCCAGCAGCCAGACAGGGAACACCGGGGAGCTGTTTTTT
D gene: TRBD1; clone size: many; J gene: TRBJ2-1; V gene: TRBV5-1; CDR3 protein: CASSPGTGGIDEQFF; CDR3 DNA: TGCGCCAGCAGCCCTGGGACAGGGGGAATCGATGAGCAGTTCTTC
D gene: -; clone size: few; J gene: TRBJ2-5; V gene: TRBV7-2; CDR3 protein: CASSLIWTDQETQYF; CDR3 DNA: TGTGCCAGCAGCTTAATATGGACTGACCAAGAGACCCAGTACTTC
D gene: TRBD1; clone size: -; J gene: TRBJ1-1; V gene: TRBV6-4; CDR3 protein: CASRQGIGTEAFF; CDR3 DNA: TGTGCCAGCCGACAGGGAATTGGCACTGAAGCTTTCTTT
D gene: TRBD2; clone size: few; J gene: TRBJ2-7; V gene: TRBV24-1; CDR3 protein: CATRTSGSYEQYF; CDR3 DNA: TGTGCCACCCGGACTAGCGGGTCCTACGAGCAGTACTTC
D gene: -; clone size: many; J gene: TRBJ1-1; V gene: TRBV6-5; CDR3 protein: CASSYVRGNTEAFF; CDR3 DNA: TGTGCCAGCAGTTACGTACGGGGGAACACTGAAGCTTTCTTT
D gene: TRBD2; clone size: -; J gene: TRBJ2-1; V gene: TRBV10-3; CDR3 protein: CAISGLTGGPYNEQFF; CDR3 DNA: TGTGCCATCAGTGGCCTGACGGGAGGGCCGTACAATGAGCAGTTCTTC
D gene: -; clone size: many; J gene: TRBJ2-1; V gene: TRBV28; CDR3 protein: CASSLLVGGSYNEQFF; CDR3 DNA: TGTGCCAGCAGTTTATTGGTGGGGGGCTCCTACAATGAGCAGTTCTTC
D gene: TRBD2; clone size: many; J gene: TRBJ2-5; V gene: TRBV11-3; CDR3 protein: CASSSPAGEETQYF; CDR3 DNA: TGTGCCAGCAGCTCACCAGCGGGAGAAGAGACCCAGTACTTC
D gene: -; clone size: many; J gene: TRBJ2-7; V gene: TRBV6-2/TRBV6-3; CDR3 protein: CASSEVRDGPYEQYF; CDR3 DNA: TGTGCCAGCAGTGAGGTGCGGGACGGGCCCTACGAGCAGTACTTC
D gene: TRBD1; clone size: -; J gene: TRBJ2-7; V gene: TRBV7-9; CDR3 protein: CASRPGDRYDEQYF; CDR3 DNA: TGTGCCAGCAGACCCGGGGACAGGTACGACGAGCAGTACTTC
D gene: -; clone size: -; J gene: TRBJ2-7; V gene: TRBV7-9; CDR3 protein: CASSLDSTSYEQYF; CDR3 DNA: TGTGCCAGCAGCTTAGATTCCACCTCCTACGAGCAGTACTTC
D gene: -; clone size: many; J gene: TRBJ1-5; V gene: TRBV18; CDR3 protein: CASSPDGQSNQPQHF; CDR3 DNA: TGTGCCAGCTCACCAGATGGACAAAGCAATCAGCCCCAGCATTTT
D gene: -; clone size: many; J gene: TRBJ1-3; V gene: TRBV29-1; CDR3 protein: CSVGAGTLGNTIYF; CDR3 DNA: TGCAGCGTTGGGGCTGGGACACTCGGAAACACCATATATTTT
D gene: TRBD1; clone size: -; J gene: TRBJ2-1; V gene: TRBV6-1; CDR3 protein: CACATGVNEQFF; CDR3 DNA: TGTGCCTGTGCGACAGGGGTCAATGAGCAGTTCTTC
D gene: TRBD2; clone size: -; J gene: TRBJ2-1; V gene: TRBV10-3; CDR3 protein: CAISGTSGTNNEQFF; CDR3 DNA: TGTGCCATCAGCGGGACTAGCGGGACTAACAATGAGCAGTTCTTC
D gene: -; clone size: -; J gene: TRBJ2-1; V gene: TRBV4-1; CDR3 protein: CASSPSGSYYNEQFF; CDR3 DNA: TGCGCCAGCAGTCCCTCAGGGTCATACTACAATGAGCAGTTCTTC
D gene: -; clone size: many; J gene: TRBJ1-5; V gene: TRBV6-1; CDR3 protein: CASSGGTGRYSNQPQHF; CDR3 DNA: TGTGCCAGCAGTGGGGGCACAGGGCGATATAGCAATCAGCCCCAGCATTTT
D gene: -; clone size: few; J gene: TRBJ2-1; V gene: TRBV7-9; CDR3 protein: CASSNGGNEQFF; CDR3 DNA: TGTGCCAGCAGCAACGGCGGTAATGAGCAGTTCTTC
D gene: -; clone size: many; J gene: TRBJ1-5; V gene: TRBV24-1; CDR3 protein: CATSVAGSGQPQHF; CDR3 DNA: TGTGCCACCAGTGTGGCCGGATCAGGGCAGCCCCAGCATTTT
D gene: -; clone size: many; J gene: TRBJ1-5; V gene: TRBV6-1; CDR3 protein: CASSEWGGGNQPQHF; CDR3 DNA: TGTGCCAGCAGTGAATGGGGTGGGGGCAATCAGCCCCAGCATTTT
D gene: TRBD2; clone size: many; J gene: TRBJ2-1; V gene: TRBV28; CDR3 protein: CASSPRTSGSGKGNEQFF; CDR3 DNA: TGTGCCAGCAGTCCCCGGACTAGCGGGAGTGGTAAGGGAAATGAGCAGTTCTTC
D gene: TRBD1; clone size: -; J gene: TRBJ1-1; V gene: TRBV12-3/TRBV12-4; CDR3 protein: CASSFSRGQGASEAFF; CDR3 DNA: TGTGCCAGCAGTTTTTCTCGGGGACAGGGGGCCTCTGAAGCTTTCTTT
D gene: -; clone size: many; J gene: TRBJ2-2; V gene: TRBV30; CDR3 protein: CAWSVYRRGELFF; CDR3 DNA: TGTGCCTGGAGTGTTTATAGAAGAGGGGAGCTGTTTTTT
D gene: -; clone size: many; J gene: TRBJ1-1; V gene: TRBV5-1; CDR3 protein: CASSLAGLNEAFF; CDR3 DNA: TGCGCCAGCAGCTTGGCCGGATTAAATGAAGCTTTCTTT
D gene: -; clone size: many; J gene: TRBJ2-4; V gene: TRBV18; CDR3 protein: CASSPTSSEGIQYF; CDR3 DNA: TGTGCCAGCTCACCGACTTCAAGCGAAGGCATTCAGTACTTC
D gene: TRBD2; clone size: few; J gene: TRBJ2-7; V gene: TRBV11-3; CDR3 protein: CASSPPGLAGIYEQYF; CDR3 DNA: TGTGCCAGCAGCCCACCGGGACTAGCGGGTATCTACGAGCAGTACTTC
D gene: TRBD1; clone size: -; J gene: TRBJ2-1; V gene: TRBV7-3; CDR3 protein: CASSLQGASYNEQFF; CDR3 DNA: TGTGCCAGCAGCTTACAGGGGGCATCCTACAATGAGCAGTTCTTC
D gene: -; clone size: -; J gene: TRBJ2-3; V gene: TRBV5-6; CDR3 protein: CASSLAPGRLTDTQYF; CDR3 DNA: TGTGCCAGCAGCTTGGCCCCGGGACGGCTCACAGATACGCAGTATTTT
D gene: -; clone size: once; J gene: TRBJ2-4; V gene: TRBV9; CDR3 protein: CASSVGAGEINIQYF; CDR3 DNA: TGTGCCAGCAGCGTAGGGGCAGGGGAGATAAACATTCAGTACTTC
D gene: -; clone size: -; J gene: TRBJ1-1; V gene: TRBV19; CDR3 protein: CASSIVAEMNTEAFF; CDR3 DNA: TGTGCCAGTAGTATAGTCGCAGAGATGAACACTGAAGCTTTCTTT
D gene: -; clone size: many; J gene: TRBJ2-1; V gene: TRBV28; CDR3 protein: CASSFEAGKQFF; CDR3 DNA: TGTGCCAGCAGTTTCGAGGCGGGGAAGCAGTTCTTC
D gene: -; clone size: few; J gene: TRBJ2-7; V gene: TRBV2; CDR3 protein: CASSESPGASHEQYF; CDR3 DNA: TGTGCCAGCAGTGAATCCCCGGGGGCGAGCCACGAGCAGTACTTC
D gene: -; clone size: -; J gene: TRBJ2-2; V gene: TRBV19; CDR3 protein: CASRRQKNTGELFF; CDR3 DNA: TGTGCCAGCCGGAGACAGAAGAACACCGGGGAGCTGTTTTTT
D gene: -; clone size: few; J gene: TRBJ2-7; V gene: TRBV19; CDR3 protein: CASSVASYYEQYF; CDR3 DNA: TGTGCCAGTAGTGTGGCCAGCTACTACGAGCAGTACTTC
D gene: TRBD2; clone size: few; J gene: TRBJ2-7; V gene: TRBV29-1; CDR3 protein: CSVGTSGRAPQVYEQYF; CDR3 DNA: TGCAGCGTTGGGACTAGCGGGAGGGCCCCCCAAGTCTACGAGCAGTACTTC
D gene: -; clone size: many; J gene: TRBJ1-2; V gene: TRBV27; CDR3 protein: CASRSPGRVGYTF; CDR3 DNA: TGTGCCAGCAGATCCCCCGGGAGAGTCGGCTACACCTTC
D gene: -; clone size: many; J gene: TRBJ2-6; V gene: TRBV20-1; CDR3 protein: CSARDHRVHSGANVLTF; CDR3 DNA: TGCAGTGCTAGAGATCATAGGGTGCACTCTGGGGCCAACGTCCTGACTTTC
D gene: -; clone size: many; J gene: TRBJ2-7; V gene: TRBV2; CDR3 protein: CASSEAGTYQQIF; CDR3 DNA: TGTGCCAGCAGTGAAGCCGGGACCTACCAGCAGATCTTC
D gene: -; clone size: many; J gene: TRBJ1-2; V gene: TRBV20-1; CDR3 protein: CSARGIGALNYGYTF; CDR3 DNA: TGCAGTGCTAGAGGAATCGGGGCGCTGAACTATGGCTACACCTTC
D gene: -; clone size: many; J gene: TRBJ1-1; V gene: TRBV28; CDR3 protein: CASGPGRMNTEAFF; CDR3 DNA: TGTGCCAGCGGGCCGGGACGGATGAACACTGAAGCTTTCTTT
D gene: -; clone size: many; J gene: TRBJ2-7; V gene: TRBV27; CDR3 protein: CASRASGTYEQYF; CDR3 DNA: TGTGCCAGCAGGGCCTCTGGGACCTACGAGCAGTACTTC
D gene: TRBD2; clone size: many; J gene: TRBJ2-2; V gene: TRBV20-1; CDR3 protein: CSAMKAGRRTGELFF; CDR3 DNA: TGCAGTGCTATGAAAGCGGGGCGGCGAACCGGGGAGCTGTTTTTT
D gene: -; clone size: -; J gene: TRBJ2-3; V gene: TRBV7-3; CDR3 protein: CASSSQGPTRVDTQYF; CDR3 DNA: TGTGCCAGCAGCTCTCAGGGACCGACAAGAGTTGATACGCAGTATTTT
D gene: -; clone size: many; J gene: TRBJ1-5; V gene: TRBV20-1; CDR3 protein: CSARDGASYQPQHF; CDR3 DNA: TGCAGTGCTAGAGATGGGGCCTCCTATCAGCCCCAGCATTTT
D gene: TRBD2; clone size: many; J gene: TRBJ2-5; V gene: TRBV2; CDR3 protein: CASSGESVRAGGPQETQYF; CDR3 DNA: TGTGCCAGCAGTGGCGAGTCGGTCAGGGCGGGAGGGCCCCAAGAGACCCAGTACTTC
D gene: -; clone size: -; J gene: TRBJ1-2; V gene: TRBV27; CDR3 protein: CASSLGRGQGGYTF; CDR3 DNA: TGTGCCAGCAGTTTGGGGCGGGGGCAGGGTGGCTACACCTTC
D gene: -; clone size: many; J gene: TRBJ2-7; V gene: TRBV28; CDR3 protein: CASRFRTGTYEQYF; CDR3 DNA: TGTGCCAGCAGGTTCAGGACGGGTACCTACGAGCAGTACTTC
D gene: TRBD2; clone size: few; J gene: TRBJ2-3; V gene: TRBV24-1; CDR3 protein: CATSDLTSGSTDTQYF; CDR3 DNA: TGTGCCACCAGTGATTTGACTAGCGGTAGCACAGATACGCAGTATTTT
D gene: -; clone size: few; J gene: TRBJ2-1; V gene: TRBV19; CDR3 protein: CASSGWLTSDEQFF; CDR3 DNA: TGTGCCAGTAGTGGGTGGCTTACCTCGGATGAGCAGTTCTTC
D gene: -; clone size: few; J gene: TRBJ2-7; V gene: TRBV20-1; CDR3 protein: CSATGSSAYEQYF; CDR3 DNA: TGCAGTGCTACCGGGAGTTCAGCCTACGAGCAGTACTTC
D gene: TRBD1; clone size: few; J gene: TRBJ2-7; V gene: TRBV18; CDR3 protein: CVSSPPGQGREQYF; CDR3 DNA: TGTGTCAGCTCACCACCAGGACAGGGCCGCGAGCAGTACTTC
D gene: TRBD2; clone size: many; J gene: TRBJ2-1; V gene: TRBV6-5; CDR3 protein: CASSLAPSGRSYNEQFF; CDR3 DNA: TGTGCCAGCAGTTTGGCTCCTAGCGGGAGGTCGTACAATGAGCAGTTCTTC
D gene: -; clone size: many; J gene: TRBJ2-7; V gene: TRBV4-1; CDR3 protein: CASSPWVQDEQYF; CDR3 DNA: TGCGCCAGCAGCCCATGGGTCCAAGACGAGCAGTACTTC
D gene: -; clone size: few; J gene: TRBJ2-6; V gene: TRBV2; CDR3 protein: CASQVSGANVLTF; CDR3 DNA: TGTGCCAGCCAGGTCTCTGGGGCCAACGTCCTGACTTTC